This T cell receptor beta chain was found in a study of early stage breast cancer tumors. Study-level findings and limits: Compared with adjacent normal breast, tumors showed around 2.5-fold denser, more clonal T cells.

With respect to this clone: What it binds is not known.

Each sample had two DNA replicates, roughly 0.5 ug blood or around 1.5 ug tissue. Clones were read by immunoSEQ multiplex PCR, and TCRdb kept only the in-frame ones, dropping some. The table shows 25,000 to 30,000 clones, with 75% to 90% occurring only once. Material for sequencing was blood. This clonotype was obtained from a person aged 55-75 years with breast cancer.

CDR3 nucleotide sequence: TGCAGCGTCGACAGGGACGATGGCTACACCTTC. It codes for CSVDRDDGYTF. The V call is TRBV29-1, the J call TRBJ1-2, with 7 nucleotides matching TRBD1. Germline trimming cut 6 bases from V and 6 bases from J; bases unmatched to any gene: 4. Germline CDR1 is SQVTM and CDR2 is ANQGSEA. CDR3 size: 11 residues.